This T cell receptor beta chain was captured in a study of identical twins. General observations from the study: For zero-insertion analyses, partial confounding could come from invariant MAIT and iNKT cells.

Remarks on this clonotype: Its antigen is undetermined.

V was trimmed by 5 bases and J by 7 bases, leaving 15 bases between them. The CDR3 totals 13 residues. Germline V lookup: CDR1 SGHVS, CDR2 FNYEAQ. TCRdb re-called the 5' RACE reads with MiXCR, one entry per CDR3 protein. The repertoire includes under 250,000 distinct CDR3 sequences, about 7.5% of them detected once, and 1.5% to 2.5% sits in the top ten. This sample was also put to use in a study of yellow fever vaccine responses in identical twins.

This TCR was recovered from a woman aged 18-29 years in good health. The genes are TRBV7-6 and TRBJ2-7; D is unclear. The specimen sequenced was memory (CD45RO+) T cells sorted from blood. Written as DNA, the CDR3 is TGTGCCAGCAGCCCAAAACAATCCCAGGAGCAGTACTTC. Its protein is CASSPKQSQEQYF.